The next 4 T cell receptor beta chains were all read from a single sample in a study of blood T cell repertoires in COVID-19. Method: immunoSEQ multiplex PCR; TCRdb's copy keeps in-frame clones and lacks some. The table lists about 380,000 clones, 88% of them singletons, with 0.9% to 1.5% in the top ten. Sample: PBMCs or T cells enriched from blood (not recorded which). Source of these receptors: a woman aged 18-30 years who had recovered from COVID-19.

The chain has TRBV5-5 and TRBJ2-7; 9 bases match TRBD1. Germline V gene data show CDR1 as SGHKS and CDR2 as YYEKEE (reference sequence). This CDR3 has 15 amino acids. V was clipped by 4 bases and J by 7 bases; unmatched bases: 12. This CDR3 reads CASSPAGTGSWEQYF. The CDR3 nucleotides read TGTGCCAGCAGCCCCGCCGGGACAGGGTCTTGGGAGCAGTACTTC.

This sequence joins TRBV6-5 and TRBJ2-7; possible D gene TRBD2, 6 bases. The CDR3 is 14 amino acids. V lost 7 bases and J 5 bases, leaving 18 bases between the germline ends. From germline, CDR1 is MNHEY and CDR2 SVGAGI. CDR3: CASTKPGTPNEQYF. CDR3 nucleotides: TGTGCCAGCACCAAACCTGGGACTCCGAACGAGCAGTACTTC.

About this clone: At one boundary the junction diverges from the germline segment, which might be a read error. The gene calls are TRBV7-7 and TRBJ2-3; TRBD2 matches 12 bases. Germline lookup yields CDR1 SSHAT and CDR2 FNYEAQ (reference sequence). The CDR3 contains 16 residues. The DNA for the CDR3 is TGTGCTAGCAGCCGCGGACTAGCGGGGATCACAGATACGCAGTATTTT. As protein: CASSRGLAGITDTQYF. Full variable domain (remainder filled in from reference TRBV7-7 and TRBJ2-3): GAGVSQSPRYKVTKRGQDVTLRCDPISSHATLYWYQQALGQGPEFLTYFNYEAQPDKSGLPSDRFSAERPEGSISTLTIQRTEQRDSAMYRCASSRGLAGITDTQYFGPGTRLTVL.

The chain carries TRBV11-2 and TRBJ2-1; 10 nucleotides match TRBD2. Germline V gene lookup returns CDR1 SGHAT and CDR2 FQNNGV. The junction had 14 bases not matched to a gene; V was cut back by 2 bases and J by 10 bases. The length of the CDR3 is 17 residues. As DNA, the CDR3 is TGTGCCAGCAGCTTATTCATGACTAGCGGGTCGCAGTCGGAGCAGTTCTTC. Its translation: CASSLFMTSGSQSEQFF.